This T cell receptor beta chain originates from a study of cytomegalovirus exposure and HLA in healthy donors. Study summary: Earlier findings included 90 million to 120 million unique TCR beta sequences obtained from 150 million to 200 million T cells. Drawn from HLA-typed donors, 80 million to 95 million unique TCRs were held in an early data release.

This CDR3 contains 14 residues. Germline CDR1 is SGHAT and CDR2 is FQNNGV. V dropped 3 bases and J dropped 0 bases, with 6 bases sitting between them. 60 Vbeta and 13 Jbeta primers were used in PCR. Only in-frame clones appear in the TCRdb table, and some are missing; sequencing was by immunoSEQ multiplex PCR. The table has around 99,000 clones, around 77% seen once. Unrecorded immune exposures were likely, despite nominal health at sampling. In its sample, this clone was seen once. Sequencing was performed on PBMCs. The chain carries TRBV11-2 and TRBJ1-3; possibly TRBD1 for D (5 bases). The receptor was derived from a middle-aged man in good health and CMV-seronegative. The CDR3 protein is CASSLTDSGNTIYF. DNA of the CDR3: TGTGCCAGCAGCTTGACAGACTCTGGAAACACCATATATTTT.